The rows below give T cell receptor beta chains drawn from one sample of a study of T cell repertoires in cytomegalovirus infection. MiXCR, run by TCRdb on the reads, gives a single entry per CDR3 protein. The sample has some 220,000 distinct CDR3 sequences, about 5.9% seen once. Source material: PBMCs. These receptor sequences come from a human donor in good health (CMV status not recorded). Some clones in this sample may be carry-over from other donors' samples. The CDR3 runs from the conserved cysteine through the conserved F or W. Fields, in order: clone size, V gene, CDR3 protein. Some rows have no size entry. The others give once, few or many, or a class for an expanded clone.

>many|TRBV6-6
CASSLGQGVVDTEQFF
>many|TRBV18
CASSPSLTGERGKLFF
>many|TRBV4-3
CASSRGMRGLSYNEQFF
>many|TRBV7-2
CASSLVLGRGTGELFF
>NA|TRBV29-1
CSVVLGRETQYF
>NA|TRBV28
CASSLGDRGLASEQYF
>many|TRBV4-2
CASSQTIRGLGELFF
>few|TRBV20-1
CSANLRSTYNEQFF
>few|TRBV12-3/TRBV12-4
CASSLVVGRGGSNEQFF
>many|TRBV6-1
CASRTAEKLFF
>many|TRBV2
CASSPGQVIPGELFF
>few|TRBV20-1
CSARDKQGAVQPQHF
>NA|TRBV20-1
CSAIVPLPGNTEAFF
>many|TRBV20-1
CSAKDRGLEKLFF
>many|TRBV7-2
CASTPSAGGYNEQFF
>many|TRBV28
CASSLGRHYGYTF
>many|TRBV12-3/TRBV12-4
CASSFSGSAMPAEQYF
>NA|TRBV5-1
CASSLLTSGRETQYF
>NA|TRBV7-4
CASCLSGEETQYF
>many|TRBV6-1
CASSPTLAGGQETQYF
>many|TRBV5-6
CASSAGGGQPQHF
>few|TRBV9
CASSQGRGGAGPQDEQYF
>many|TRBV20-1
CSARSGGSYEQYF
>many|TRBV7-8
CASTRTAGSGANVLTF
>NA|TRBV12-3/TRBV12-4
CASSAGNTEYFF
>NA|TRBV4-2
CASSQEPLGEQFF
>many|TRBV7-2
CASSLQHSSGNTIYF
>many|TRBV6-2/TRBV6-3
CASSYSANLMGEQYF
>many|TRBV20-1
CSARRHRDRVYGYTF
>many|TRBV7-9
CAQTGTGKDEQFF
>many|TRBV30
CAWSEDLNTQYF
>many|TRBV7-2
CASSLYGTGGWTGELFF
>many|TRBV5-1
CASSDRQVVNTEAFF
>many|TRBV7-2
CASSWTGNQPQHF
>NA|TRBV4-2
CASSQYLGQSLRNEQFF